Listed here is a single TCR beta chain. Its antigen is not known. The record originates from a study of graft-versus-host responses after intestinal transplantation. At the level of the study: Transplantation in recipients was multivisceral, liver-intestinal, or isolated intestinal. For around 3 years after anti-thymocyte globulin induction, all recipients took tacrolimus and steroids.

Trimming removed 6 bases at V and 10 bases at J, with 18 bases between. This CDR3 has 13 residues. Germline V gene data show CDR1 as MNHNS and CDR2 as SASEGT. TCRdb's table, derived via immunoSEQ multiplex PCR, lists solely in-frame clones and lacks some. This table holds some 84,000 clones, approximately 82% found once. Study findings and constraints: Recipient marrow held GvH clones, some first seen in ileum or blood.

The sequenced sample was unstimulated CD4+ T cells sorted from spleen or lymph node cells, obtained before intestinal transplant. The sequence came from a human donor who received an intestinal transplant. The chain has TRBV6-1 and TRBJ2-5; a possible D gene is TRBD1 (8 bases). CDR3 residues: CASSPQGAGDQYF. The DNA for the CDR3 is TGTGCCAGCAGCCCCCAGGGGGCGGGGGACCAGTACTTC.